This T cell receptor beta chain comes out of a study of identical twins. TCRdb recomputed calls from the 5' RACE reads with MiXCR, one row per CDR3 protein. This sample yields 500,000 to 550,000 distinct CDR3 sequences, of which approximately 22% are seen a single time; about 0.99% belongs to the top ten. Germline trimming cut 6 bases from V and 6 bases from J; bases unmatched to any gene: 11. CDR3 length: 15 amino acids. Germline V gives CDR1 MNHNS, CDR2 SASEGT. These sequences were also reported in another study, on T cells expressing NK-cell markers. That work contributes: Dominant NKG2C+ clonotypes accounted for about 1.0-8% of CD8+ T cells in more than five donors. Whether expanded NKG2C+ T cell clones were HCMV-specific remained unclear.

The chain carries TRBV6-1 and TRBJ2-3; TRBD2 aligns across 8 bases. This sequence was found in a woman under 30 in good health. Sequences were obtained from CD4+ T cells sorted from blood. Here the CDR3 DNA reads TGTGCCAGCAGCCGACTAAGCGGGAGCTCTGATACGCAGTATTTT. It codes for CASSRLSGSSDTQYF.